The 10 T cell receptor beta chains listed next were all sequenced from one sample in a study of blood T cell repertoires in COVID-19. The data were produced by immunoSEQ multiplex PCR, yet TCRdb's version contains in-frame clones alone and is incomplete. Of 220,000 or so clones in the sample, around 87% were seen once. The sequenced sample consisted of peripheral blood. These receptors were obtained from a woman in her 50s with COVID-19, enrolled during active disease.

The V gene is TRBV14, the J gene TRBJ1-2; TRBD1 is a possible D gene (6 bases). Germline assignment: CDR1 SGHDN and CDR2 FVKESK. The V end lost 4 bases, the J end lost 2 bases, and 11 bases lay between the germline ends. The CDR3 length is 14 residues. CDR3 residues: CASSLQQGNYGYTF. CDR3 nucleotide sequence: TGTGCCAGCAGCCTTCAACAGGGAAACTATGGCTACACCTTC. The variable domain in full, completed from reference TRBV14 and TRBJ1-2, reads EAGVTQFPSHSVIEKGQTVTLRCDPISGHDNLYWYRRVMGKEIKFLLHFVKESKQDESGMPNNRFLAERTGGTYSTLKVQPAELEDSGVYFCASSLQQGNYGYTFGSGTRLTVV.

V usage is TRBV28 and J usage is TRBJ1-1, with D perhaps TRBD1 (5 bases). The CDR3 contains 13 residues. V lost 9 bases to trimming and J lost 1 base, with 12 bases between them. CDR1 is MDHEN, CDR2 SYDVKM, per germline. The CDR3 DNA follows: TGTGCCAGTAATAACAGGAAGAACACTGAAGCTTTCTTT. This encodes CASNNRKNTEAFF.

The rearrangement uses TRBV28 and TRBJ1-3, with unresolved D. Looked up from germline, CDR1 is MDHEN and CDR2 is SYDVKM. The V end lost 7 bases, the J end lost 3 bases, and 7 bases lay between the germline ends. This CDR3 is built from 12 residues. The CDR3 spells CASTQVGNTIYF. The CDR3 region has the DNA TGTGCCAGCACTCAGGTTGGAAACACCATATATTTT.

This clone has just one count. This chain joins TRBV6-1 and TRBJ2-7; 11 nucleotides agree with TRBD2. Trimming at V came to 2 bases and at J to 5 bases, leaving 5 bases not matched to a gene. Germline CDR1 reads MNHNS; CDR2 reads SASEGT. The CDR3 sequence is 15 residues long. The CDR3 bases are TGTGCCAGCAGTGAAAGGTCTAGCGGGGGGAACGAGCAGTACTTC. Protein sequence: CASSERSSGGNEQYF.

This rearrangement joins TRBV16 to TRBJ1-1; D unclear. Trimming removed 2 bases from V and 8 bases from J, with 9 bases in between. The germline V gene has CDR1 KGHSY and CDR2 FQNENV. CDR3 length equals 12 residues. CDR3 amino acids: CASSQRGEEAFF. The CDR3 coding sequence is TGTGCCAGCAGCCAAAGAGGAGAAGAAGCTTTCTTT.

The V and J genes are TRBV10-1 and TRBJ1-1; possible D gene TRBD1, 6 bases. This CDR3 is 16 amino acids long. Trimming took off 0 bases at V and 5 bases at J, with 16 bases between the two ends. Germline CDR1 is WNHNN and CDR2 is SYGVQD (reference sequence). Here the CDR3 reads CASSESGGGAGTEAFF. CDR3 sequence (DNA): TGCGCCAGCAGTGAGTCTGGGGGGGGCGCAGGGACTGAAGCTTTCTTT.

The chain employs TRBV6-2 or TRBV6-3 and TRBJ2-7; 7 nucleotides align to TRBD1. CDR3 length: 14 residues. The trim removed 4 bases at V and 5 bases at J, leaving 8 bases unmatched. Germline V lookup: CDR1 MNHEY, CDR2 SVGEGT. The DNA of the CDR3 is TGTGCCAGCAGTTTAGAGGGGGCAGACGACGAGCAGTACGTC. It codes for CASSLEGADDEQYV.

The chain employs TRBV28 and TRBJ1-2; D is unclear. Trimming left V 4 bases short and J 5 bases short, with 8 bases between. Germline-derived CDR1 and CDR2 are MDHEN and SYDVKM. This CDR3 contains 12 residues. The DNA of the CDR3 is TGTGCCAGCAGTTCAGGACTTTATGGCTACACCTTC. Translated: CASSSGLYGYTF.

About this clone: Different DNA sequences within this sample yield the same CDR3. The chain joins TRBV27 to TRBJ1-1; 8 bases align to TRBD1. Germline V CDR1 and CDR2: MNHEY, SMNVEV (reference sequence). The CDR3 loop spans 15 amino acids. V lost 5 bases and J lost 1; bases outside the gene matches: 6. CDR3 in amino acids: CASSPRQGRNTEAFF. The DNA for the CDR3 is TGTGCCAGCAGTCCCCGACAGGGGAGGAACACTGAAGCTTTCTTT.

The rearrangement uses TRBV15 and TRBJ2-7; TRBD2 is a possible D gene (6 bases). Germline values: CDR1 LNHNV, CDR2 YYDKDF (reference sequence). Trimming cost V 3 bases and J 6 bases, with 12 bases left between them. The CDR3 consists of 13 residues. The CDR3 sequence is CATSRGGGGEQYV. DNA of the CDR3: TGTGCCACCAGCAGGGGAGGAGGAGGCGAGCAGTACGTC.